These 32 T cell receptor beta chains were sequenced from one sample in a study of blood T cell repertoires in COVID-19. Measured with immunoSEQ multiplex PCR; TCRdb has only the in-frame clones, and not every one. The sample consists of over 120,000 clones, approximately 80% of them appearing once. Sequencing was carried out using peripheral blood. The receptors derive from an older woman with acute or convalescent COVID-19.

This chain links TRBV7-2 with TRBJ2-7; possible D gene TRBD2, 6 bases. Looked up from germline, CDR1 is SGHTA and CDR2 is FQGNSA. This CDR3 region has 14 residues. Trimming stripped 4 bases from V and 3 bases from J, with 13 bases between. The CDR3 spells CASSSRLVGYEQYF. DNA of the CDR3: TGTGCCAGCAGCTCTAGACTAGTGGGCTACGAGCAGTACTTC.

This clone has only one observation. The chain has TRBV4-1 and TRBJ2-4; TRBD1 matches 7 bases. J was trimmed by 7 bases and V by 0 bases; bases with no gene match: 6. The CDR3 is 15 amino acids. The V gene's germline CDR1 is MGHRA and CDR2 YSYEKL. The CDR3 bases are TGCGCCAGCAGCCAAGAGCTGGACAGGTCGAACATTCAGTACTTC. It translates to CASSQELDRSNIQYF.

V usage is TRBV7-2 and J usage is TRBJ2-7, with TRBD2 matching 12 bases. Trimming took 4 bases from V and 3 from J; bases not matched to a gene: 10. The CDR3 length is 17 residues. Germline CDR1 SGHTA, CDR2 FQGNSA. CDR3 loop: CASSSPSSGRANYEQYF. CDR3 DNA sequence: TGTGCCAGCAGCTCCCCCTCTAGCGGGAGGGCCAACTACGAGCAGTACTTC.

The chain links TRBV30 to TRBJ2-2, with 12 bases aligning to TRBD2. Per germline, CDR1 GTSNPN and CDR2 SVGIG (reference sequence). CDR3 size: 15 residues. J gave up 8 bases and V 0 bases, and 4 bases lay outside the gene matches. The chain's CDR3 is CAWSVLAGGWGELFF. The CDR3 DNA is TGTGCCTGGAGTGTACTAGCGGGAGGTTGGGGGGAGCTGTTTTTT.

V gene TRBV28 combines with J gene TRBJ1-1; 8 nucleotides agree with TRBD1. The trim removed 4 bases at V and 1 base at J, leaving 8 bases unmatched. Germline V gene sequence: CDR1 MDHEN, CDR2 SYDVKM. CDR3 length: 16 residues. CDR3 residues: CASSSPTGAGNTEAFF. The CDR3 coding sequence is TGTGCCAGCAGTTCCCCGACAGGGGCTGGGAACACTGAAGCTTTCTTT. Full variable domain (missing parts from reference TRBV28 and TRBJ1-1): DVKVTQSSRYLVKRTGEKVFLECVQDMDHENMFWYRQDPGLGLRLIYFSYDVKMKEKGDIPEGYSVSREKKERFSLILESASTNQTSMYLCASSSPTGAGNTEAFFGQGTRLTVV.

The rearrangement uses TRBV2 and TRBJ1-2; 12 bases are shared with TRBD1. CDR1 and CDR2 (germline): SNHLY, FYNNEI. There are 14 residues in the CDR3. The V and J ends lost 8 bases and 6 bases, in that order; junction bases with no gene match: 7. CDR3 coding DNA: TGTGCCAGCGGGGGGACAGGGGGCTTGGATGGCTACACCTTC. It specifies CASGGTGGLDGYTF.

The chain combines TRBV12-5 with TRBJ1-5; no firm D call. The V gene lost 3 bases and the J gene lost 9 bases, with 9 bases spanning the gap. The germline V gene has CDR1 LGHNT and CDR2 FRNRAP. The CDR3 consists of 12 residues. The CDR3 DNA follows: TGTGCTAGTGGTTTCGACATGGGGCCCCAGCATTTT. It translates to CASGFDMGPQHF.

This clone was observed a handful of times. The rearrangement joins TRBV5-1 to TRBJ2-2; 8 bases match TRBD1. The CDR3 runs 17 residues. CDR1 and CDR2 (germline): SGHRS, YFSETQ. V dropped 5 bases and J dropped 1; count of bases not matched to a gene: 10. The CDR3 here is CASRGTGARRNTGELFF. The CDR3 DNA sequence: TGCGCCAGCAGAGGGACAGGTGCGAGGCGGAACACCGGGGAGCTGTTTTTT. The complete variable domain, with remaining parts taken from reference TRBV5-1 and TRBJ2-2, reads KAGVTQTPRYLIKTRGQQVTLSCSPISGHRSVSWYQQTPGQGLQFLFEYFSETQRNKGNFPGRFSGRQFSNSRSEMNVSTLELGDSALYLCASRGTGARRNTGELFFGEGSRLTVL.

This sequence joins TRBV27 and TRBJ2-1; TRBD2 matches 7 bases. This CDR3 spans 16 amino acids. V lost 4 bases to trimming and J lost 0 bases; unmatched junction nucleotides: 6. CDR1 and CDR2 (germline): MNHEY, SMNVEV (reference sequence). DNA for the CDR3: TGTGCCAGCAGTTCCCCCAGCGGGACCTCCTACAATGAGCAGTTCTTC. This encodes CASSSPSGTSYNEQFF.

This clone was picked up a small number of times. The chain couples TRBV6-5 to TRBJ2-1; 12 bases align to TRBD2. Germline loops: CDR1 MNHEY, CDR2 SVGAGI. The CDR3 length is 15 residues. V lost 6 bases to trimming and J lost 6 bases; unmatched junction nucleotides: 6. CDR3 region: CASSRGTSGSNEQFF. The CDR3 DNA follows: TGTGCCAGCAGCCGGGGGACTAGCGGGTCCAATGAGCAGTTCTTC.

The chain uses TRBV27 and TRBJ2-2; 16 positions match TRBD2. With V trimmed by 6 bases and J by 10 bases, 2 bases remained unmatched. The length of the CDR3 is 14 residues. CDR1 and CDR2 (germline): MNHEY, SMNVEV (reference sequence). The CDR3 sequence is CASRGTSGREELFF. The CDR3 bases are TGTGCCAGCAGGGGGACTAGCGGGAGGGAGGAGCTGTTTTTT.

This clone occurred a few times. The V gene is TRBV10-3, the J gene TRBJ1-2; 7 positions match TRBD1. Germline V gene data show CDR1 as ENHRY and CDR2 as SYGVKD. V gave up 6 bases and J gave up 4 bases; unmatched junction bases: 8. The CDR3 runs 14 residues. The CDR3, as DNA: TGTGCCATCAGGGGACAGCTCGGGGGCTATGGCTACACCTTC. Its protein is CAIRGQLGGYGYTF.

The chain couples TRBV20-1 to TRBJ2-1, with no clear D. From germline, CDR1 is DFQATT and CDR2 SNEGSKA (reference sequence). This CDR3 is built from 11 residues. The V end lost 6 bases, the J end lost 6 bases, and 9 bases lay between the germline ends. CDR3 loop: CSASPVNEQFF. The DNA of the CDR3 is TGCAGTGCCTCTCCTGTCAATGAGCAGTTCTTC.

V and J are TRBV12-3 or TRBV12-4 and TRBJ1-1; D possibly corresponds to TRBD1 (5 bases). V lost 6 bases to trimming and J lost 4 bases, with 12 bases between them. The CDR3 sequence is 13 residues long. CDR3 coding DNA: TGTGCCAGCAGCAAGCGGGACTTCACTGAAGCTTTCTTT. The encoded protein is CASSKRDFTEAFF.

The chain carries TRBV24-1 and TRBJ1-1; 7 nucleotides align to TRBD1. CDR3 length: 13 amino acids. Germline CDR1 KGHDR, CDR2 SFDVKD. The V gene end was trimmed by 3 bases and the J gene end by 5 bases; junction bases not matched to a gene: 2. CDR3 amino acids: CATSDETGTEAFF. Here the CDR3 DNA reads TGTGCCACCAGTGATGAGACAGGGACTGAAGCTTTCTTT.

The genes are TRBV6-1 and TRBJ2-1, with 7 positions matching TRBD2. V lost 4 bases, J lost 6 bases, and 12 bases stayed unmatched. This CDR3 region has 16 residues. Germline assignment: CDR1 MNHNS and CDR2 SASEGT. This CDR3 is CASSVRTSLSGNEQFF. CDR3 bases: TGTGCCAGCAGTGTCCGGACTAGTTTAAGTGGCAATGAGCAGTTCTTC.

The rearrangement links TRBV5-1 to TRBJ2-1; TRBD1 aligns across 9 bases. V shed 5 bases and J 3 bases; nucleotides not matched to a gene: 6. The CDR3 extends over 15 amino acids. Germline CDR1 is SGHRS and CDR2 is YFSETQ. As DNA, the CDR3 is TGCGCCAGCAGGCCAGGACAGGGGAACTACAATGAGCAGTTCTTC. Its protein product is CASRPGQGNYNEQFF.

The genes are TRBV19 and TRBJ1-1; D is ambiguous. Germline lookup yields CDR1 LNHDA and CDR2 SQIVND (reference sequence). This CDR3 comprises 14 residues. Trimming stripped 3 bases from V and 1 base from J, with 9 bases between. For the CDR3, the DNA is TGTGCCAGTAGTATCGCAACGGGGAACACTGAAGCTTTCTTT. Translation: CASSIATGNTEAFF.

The V gene is TRBV19, the J gene TRBJ2-1, with 14 bases matching TRBD2. The CDR3 totals 15 residues. Germline-derived CDR1 and CDR2 are LNHDA and SQIVND (reference sequence). V shed 10 bases, J shed 9 bases, and the junction held 11 bases outside the gene matches. Here the CDR3 DNA reads TGTGCCACGGTACCGGGACTAGCGGGAGTAAGTGAGCAGTTCTTC. It yields the protein CATVPGLAGVSEQFF.

The rearrangement uses TRBV7-2 and TRBJ2-7; 8 bases match TRBD1. Per germline, CDR1 SGHTA and CDR2 FQGNSA. The trim removed 0 bases at V and 3 bases at J, leaving 1 base unmatched. The CDR3 is made up of 14 amino acids. The CDR3: CASSLAQGVYEQYF. For the CDR3, the DNA is TGTGCCAGCAGCTTAGCACAGGGGGTCTACGAGCAGTACTTC.

This clone has only one observation. The chain couples TRBV6-6 to TRBJ1-6; 7 bases line up with TRBD1. The V gene's germline CDR1 is MNHNY and CDR2 SVGAGI (reference sequence). After removal of 11 bases from V and 7 bases from J, the junction contained 8 bases not matched to a gene. CDR3 length: 13 residues. CDR3 nucleotides: TGTGCCGCCAGACAGGGTTCGAATTCACCCCTCCACTTT. This codes for CAARQGSNSPLHF.

The sample holds one count of this clone. This chain connects TRBV7-9 to TRBJ1-1; 9 bases are shared with TRBD1. J lost 5 bases, V lost 5 bases, and 6 bases had no gene match. Germline V CDR1 and CDR2: SEHNR, FQNEAQ (reference sequence). The length of the CDR3 is 14 residues. The CDR3 bases are TGTGCCAGCAGCCACCTGACAGGGGGGACTGAAGCTTTCTTT. It specifies CASSHLTGGTEAFF.

The chain combines TRBV7-9 with TRBJ2-1, with 14 nucleotides matching TRBD2. This CDR3 is 19 amino acids long. The V and J ends lost 5 bases and 0 bases, in that order; junction bases with no gene match: 9. Germline V gene data show CDR1 as SEHNR and CDR2 as FQNEAQ (reference sequence). CDR3 sequence: CASSAGTSGSRSSYNEQFF. The CDR3 nucleotides read TGTGCCAGCAGCGCAGGGACTAGCGGGAGCCGGAGCTCCTACAATGAGCAGTTCTTC.

V is TRBV11-1 and J is TRBJ2-5; 7 bases map to TRBD1. Germline values: CDR1 SGHAT, CDR2 FQDESV (reference sequence). The CDR3 totals 14 residues. V gave up 5 bases and J gave up 5 bases; unmatched junction bases: 8. The CDR3 DNA reads TGTGCCAGCAGCACCGACAGGGCTTGGGAGACCCAGTACTTC. It is translated as CASSTDRAWETQYF.

J is TRBJ2-5 and V is TRBV6-5; D gene uncertain. Germline values: CDR1 MNHEY, CDR2 SVGAGI. This CDR3 is 15 amino acids long. The germline V and J ends were trimmed by 0 bases and 0 bases, with 8 bases remaining between them. The CDR3 region is CASSYSRPYQETQYF. DNA for the CDR3: TGTGCCAGCAGTTACTCGCGGCCGTACCAAGAGACCCAGTACTTC.

The CDR3 reads CASSVGLGTSDSYEQYF. CDR3 DNA sequence: TGTGCCAGCAGCGTAGGCCTTGGGACTAGCGATTCCTACGAGCAGTACTTC. The V call is TRBV9, the J call TRBJ2-7; TRBD2 agrees at 10 bases. This CDR3 is 17 amino acids long. The J segment lost 1 base and the V segment lost 0 bases, leaving 7 bases of the junction unmatched. Per germline, CDR1 SGDLS and CDR2 YYNGEE.

The DNA of the CDR3 is TGTGCCAGCAGTTCCCGAGTTTCCTACGAGCAGTACTTC. Translated: CASSSRVSYEQYF. This sequence joins TRBV27 and TRBJ2-7, with D hard to call. Germline V gives CDR1 MNHEY, CDR2 SMNVEV (reference sequence). Trimming cost V 4 bases and J 1 base, with 8 bases left between them. The CDR3 is 13 residues long.

The chain links TRBV9 to TRBJ1-1; no clear D gene. V lost 0 bases and J lost 3, with 9 bases in between. In germline, CDR1 is SGDLS, CDR2 YYNGEE. CDR3 size: 14 residues. As DNA, the CDR3 is TGTGCCAGCAGCGTAGTGGTAGGAGACACTGAAGCTTTCTTT. It translates to CASSVVVGDTEAFF.

The chain couples TRBV15 to TRBJ2-1, with 9 bases aligning to TRBD2. This CDR3 contains 17 residues. Germline lookup yields CDR1 LNHNV and CDR2 YYDKDF (reference sequence). J lost 8 bases, V lost 1 base, and 12 bases had no gene match. The DNA of the CDR3 is TGTGCCACCAGCAGAGCGGAAGGCGGGAGGGCCCGGGATGAGCAGTTCTTC. Protein product: CATSRAEGGRARDEQFF. The variable domain in full, with the rest retrieved from reference TRBV15 and TRBJ2-1, is DAMVIQNPRYQVTQFGKPVTLSCSQTLNHNVMYWYQQKSSQAPKLLFHYYDKDFNNEADTPDNFQSRRPNTSFCFLDIRSPGLGDTAMYLCATSRAEGGRARDEQFFGPGTRLTVL.

This clone was detected a few times. V and J are TRBV5-1 and TRBJ2-6; 10 bases align to TRBD1. Trimming removed 4 bases from V and 3 bases from J; junction bases left unmatched: 7. The germline gives CDR1 SGHRS, CDR2 YFSETQ. The CDR3 has 17 residues. The CDR3 region has the DNA TGCGCCAGCAGCCTAACGGGACAGGGGTTTGGGGCCAACGTCCTGACTTTC. Residues: CASSLTGQGFGANVLTF. The complete variable domain, with remaining parts taken from reference TRBV5-1 and TRBJ2-6, reads KAGVTQTPRYLIKTRGQQVTLSCSPISGHRSVSWYQQTPGQGLQFLFEYFSETQRNKGNFPGRFSGRQFSNSRSEMNVSTLELGDSALYLCASSLTGQGFGANVLTFGAGSRLTVL.

There are a few counts of this clone. V usage is TRBV7-9 and J usage is TRBJ1-1; no clear D gene. Germline CDR1 SEHNR, CDR2 FQNEAQ (reference sequence). V lost 5 bases and J lost 6, with 13 bases in between. The CDR3 runs 13 residues. CDR3 nucleotide sequence: TGTGCCAGCAGCCACACGTTCCCTGCTGAAGCTTTCTTT. This translates into CASSHTFPAEAFF.

In its sample, this clone was seen once. The chain has TRBV18 and TRBJ1-2, with D tentatively TRBD1 (5 bases). Germline V gene data show CDR1 as KGHSH and CDR2 as LQKENI. This CDR3 has 12 residues. Trimming left V 6 bases short and J 8 bases short, with 13 bases between. The CDR3 region has the DNA TGTGCCAGCTCTACTGACAGTAGCGGCTACACCTTC. Its protein product is CASSTDSSGYTF. The full variable domain, its missing parts supplied by reference TRBV18 and TRBJ1-2, is NAGVMQNPRHLVRRRGQEARLRCSPMKGHSHVYWYRQLPEEGLKFMVYLQKENIIDESGMPKERFSAEFPKEGPSILRIQQVVRGDSAAYFCASSTDSSGYTFGSGTRLTVV.